These T cell receptor beta chains were read from a single sample in a study of T cell repertoires in cytomegalovirus infection. Antigens of these TCRs are unknown. One entry per CDR3 protein, called by TCRdb with MiXCR from the reads. Of approximately 730,000 distinct CDR3 sequences listed, 25% to 30% are singletons. The sample in question was cultured CD8+ T cells from PBMCs, obtained from culture after CMV antigen stimulation. The receptors stem from a human donor in good health (CMV status not recorded). Some clones in this sample may be carry-over from other donors' samples. Both conserved end residues are part of each CDR3.

>TRBV7-2|TRBJ1-3
CASSPESLSGNTIYF
>TRBV7-2|TRBJ2-6
CASSLARRGAIILSSGANVLTF
>TRBV6-5|TRBJ2-7
CASSYYGQGANEQYF
>TRBV7-9|TRBJ1-6
CASSLKPGNSPLHF
>TRBV10-3|TRBJ2-7
CAISDRGSSYEQYF
>TRBV7-2|TRBJ2-7
CASSLVGEVSYEQYF
>TRBV4-1|TRBJ2-5
CASSQGPGETQYF
>TRBV4-2|TRBJ2-1
CASSQGQGFYNEQFF
>TRBV2|TRBJ1-1
CASSEGMGNTEAFF
>TRBV5-4|TRBJ2-1
CASSEDQSSYNEQFF
>TRBV2|TRBJ1-6
CASIMGSEGSPLHF
>TRBV27|TRBJ1-1
CASGWNMNTEAFF
>TRBV7-9|TRBJ1-1
CASSLARGIPEAFF
>TRBV7-6|TRBJ2-7
CASSSGQRSYEQYF
>TRBV7-6|TRBJ2-7
CASSPNGAGGHYEQYF
>TRBV12-3/TRBV12-4|TRBJ2-5
CASSLARGLANQETQYF
>TRBV12-5|TRBJ2-7
CASGSTPSRDEQYF
>TRBV28|TRBJ1-1
CASSYLQGTEAFF
>TRBV7-9|TRBJ2-7
CASSSTGRAYEQYF
>TRBV19|TRBJ1-5
CASKSGPDGRNQPQHF
>TRBV7-4|TRBJ1-4
CASSADRGPWKLFF
>TRBV19|TRBJ2-1
CASSILAGVNEQFF
>TRBV7-9|TRBJ2-3
CASSPLDGYPDTQYF
>TRBV6-5|TRBJ2-1
CASRPMRGVYNEQFF
>TRBV6-5|TRBJ2-1
CASSYLPAGGNEQFF
>TRBV4-1|TRBJ1-1
CASSHIGGGVNTEAFF
>TRBV10-3|TRBJ1-3
CAILVTGSVQSSGNTIYF
>TRBV7-9|TRBJ1-1
CASRNDDRDEAFF
>TRBV6-6|TRBJ2-5
CASSYSIREETQYF
>TRBV27|TRBJ2-2
CASSFVPMRAGELFF
>TRBV5-5|TRBJ2-2
CASSSGTGDETGELFF
>TRBV27|TRBJ1-1
CASSPTEGFTEAFF
>TRBV27|TRBJ1-2
CASSSLGTYGYTF
>TRBV7-6|TRBJ2-3
CASSFRDRGTDTQYF
>TRBV12-3/TRBV12-4|TRBJ2-3
CASSLGSSGYPTDTQYF
>TRBV9|TRBJ2-3
CASSPLGGGTDTQYF
>TRBV7-6|TRBJ1-2
CASSLERAEAKGPNYGYTF
>TRBV29-1|TRBJ2-5
CSVAGWETQYF
>TRBV27|TRBJ1-1
CASSLGRNTEAFF
>TRBV20-1|TRBJ2-1
CSARVGTYPRDEQFF
>TRBV12-3/TRBV12-4|TRBJ2-5
CASSLRGRTETQYF
>TRBV6-1|TRBJ1-2
CASSEAAVNYGYTF
>TRBV4-3|TRBJ1-5
CASSQGGGYQPQHF
>TRBV12-3/TRBV12-4|TRBJ1-6
CASRGQGYNSPLHF
>TRBV7-2|TRBJ2-2
CASSLGQGRGYTGELFF